Each of the 13 T cell receptor beta chains below was sequenced from the same sample in a study of shared clonotypes between healthy human individuals. Positively selected for CCR7, the CD45RO-negative cells used as naive CD8 cells excluded terminally differentiated effector memory CD45RA+ cells. Profiling relied on immunoSEQ multiplex PCR, and the TCRdb table lists in-frame clones only, not all of them. The sample has about 590,000 clones, 95% to 96% seen once. Sequencing was performed on naive CD8+ T cells sorted from blood. These receptors came from a woman aged 25 to 39 in good health.

This chain joins TRBV5-1 and TRBJ1-6; D not resolved. This CDR3 has 12 amino acids. Germline loops: CDR1 SGHRS, CDR2 YFSETQ. Trimming left V 7 bases short and J 7 bases short, with 9 bases between. The CDR3 is CASRDSNSPLHF. DNA for the CDR3: TGCGCCAGCCGAGACTCCAATTCACCCCTCCACTTT.

The chain is built from TRBV15 and TRBJ2-2; 9 bases match TRBD2. Trimming cost V 0 bases and J 7 bases; bases outside gene matches: 9. Germline V CDR1 and CDR2: LNHNV, YYDKDF (reference sequence). The CDR3 sequence is 17 residues long. CDR3: CATSRDLLAGMDGELFF. CDR3 DNA sequence: TGTGCCACCAGCAGAGATCTCCTAGCGGGAATGGACGGGGAGCTGTTTTTT. Full variable domain (outside the CDR3, taken from reference TRBV15 and TRBJ2-2): DAMVIQNPRYQVTQFGKPVTLSCSQTLNHNVMYWYQQKSSQAPKLLFHYYDKDFNNEADTPDNFQSRRPNTSFCFLDIRSPGLGDTAMYLCATSRDLLAGMDGELFFGEGSRLTVL.

The rearrangement joins TRBV7-2 to TRBJ1-5, with D uncertain. Trimming pared 5 bases from V and 2 bases from J, leaving 16 bases between. There are 16 residues in the CDR3. CDR1 and CDR2 from the germline V gene are SGHTA and FQGNSA. The CDR3 protein is CASSATRGSGNQPQHF. The CDR3, as DNA: TGTGCCAGCAGCGCCACAAGAGGGTCGGGCAATCAGCCCCAGCATTTT.

Remarks on this clone: A junction boundary mismatches the germline segment, possibly from a read error. The V call is TRBV29-1, the J call TRBJ2-5; D might be TRBD1 or TRBD2, each matching 6 bases. This CDR3 region has 14 residues. Per germline, CDR1 SQVTM and CDR2 ANQGSEA. Here the CDR3 DNA reads TGCAGCGATGAATATGGGGGGCGCGTAGAGACCCAGTACTTC. Translated, it gives CSDEYGGRVETQYF.

This clone was detected once. The chain combines TRBV4-1 with TRBJ1-6; 12 nucleotides match TRBD1. V was clipped by 0 bases and J by 10 bases; unmatched bases: 4. CDR3 length: 16 amino acids. Germline assignment: CDR1 MGHRA and CDR2 YSYEKL. The CDR3 reads CASSQDGGTGGSPLHF. The CDR3 coding sequence is TGCGCCAGCAGCCAAGATGGTGGGACAGGGGGCTCACCCCTCCACTTT.

V usage is TRBV25-1 and J usage is TRBJ2-1; D unresolved. V gave up 1 base and J gave up 8 bases, with 6 bases separating them. This CDR3 has 12 residues. Germline loops: CDR1 MGHDK, CDR2 SYGVNS. Here the CDR3 DNA reads TGTGCCAGCAGTGAATGGCCTGATGAGCAGTTCTTC. Translated: CASSEWPDEQFF.

The rearrangement links TRBV4-2 to TRBJ2-5; 8 bases line up with TRBD2. CDR3 length: 17 amino acids. V lost 4 bases, J lost 5 bases, and 15 bases stayed unmatched. Germline assignment: CDR1 LGHNA and CDR2 YNFKEQ. CDR3: CASSRQRGGLTAETQYF. In DNA form, the CDR3 reads TGTGCCAGCAGCCGACAACGGGGGGGATTAACGGCCGAGACCCAGTACTTC.

V usage is TRBV19 and J usage is TRBJ1-1; D unresolved. Germline V lookup: CDR1 LNHDA, CDR2 SQIVND (reference sequence). Trimming removed 4 bases from V and 5 bases from J, with 20 bases in between. The CDR3 spans 16 residues. CDR3 DNA: TGTGCCAGTAGTACAGAGCGGACCGCCCGAGAGACTGAAGCTTTCTTT. This gives the protein CASSTERTARETEAFF.

The chain uses TRBV4-2 and TRBJ2-1; D is tentatively TRBD1 or TRBD2 (5 bases each). V was clipped by 0 bases and J by 0 bases, with 24 bases between them. The germline CDR1 and CDR2 sequences are LGHNA and YNFKEQ. The CDR3 length is 21 residues. In nucleotides, the CDR3 is TGTGCCAGCAGCCAAGAGATATGGGCAGGGCTAGGGGAGAGCTCCTACAATGAGCAGTTCTTC. This translates into CASSQEIWAGLGESSYNEQFF.

This clone is a singleton in its sample. The chain has TRBV2 and TRBJ2-2; D uncertain. Germline-derived CDR1 and CDR2 are SNHLY and FYNNEI. This CDR3 contains 19 residues. Trimming stripped 3 bases from V and 3 bases from J, with 23 bases between. The CDR3 coding sequence is TGTGCCAGCAGTGACTCCCGCCGCCTTAAGACGGGTGACACCGGGGAGCTGTTTTTT. This translates into CASSDSRRLKTGDTGELFF.

In this sample, this clone turned up a few times. The chain is built from TRBV25-1 and TRBJ1-1, with D perhaps TRBD1 (5 bases). The CDR3 loop spans 11 amino acids. Trimming took off 4 bases at V and 11 bases at J, with 11 bases between the two ends. The germline gives CDR1 MGHDK, CDR2 SYGVNS. The CDR3 sequence is CASSVMGRAFF. The CDR3 coding sequence is TGTGCCAGCAGTGTGATGGGACGGGCTTTCTTT.

This rearrangement joins TRBV1 to TRBJ2-6; the table calls TRBD1, which could not be checked here. TRBV1 is flagged as a pseudogene. CDR3 length: 15 residues. As DNA, the CDR3 is TGCACCAGCAGGGGGGCACAAAGTCGGGCCAACGTCCTGACTTTC. It specifies CTSRGAQSRANVLTF.

As concerns this clone: Other DNA sequences in this specimen translate into the identical CDR3. The chain recombines TRBV4-1 with TRBJ1-1, with D possibly matching TRBD1 (5 bases). The CDR3 contains 13 residues. Germline V gene lookup returns CDR1 MGHRA and CDR2 YSYEKL. V was clipped by 4 bases and J by 4 bases, with 10 bases between them. CDR3: CASSLRVGTEAFF. In DNA, the CDR3 is TGCGCCAGCAGCCTCAGGGTTGGCACTGAAGCTTTCTTT.